Below are 19 T cell receptor beta chains sequenced from a single sample in a study of blood T cell repertoires in COVID-19. Profiling relied on immunoSEQ multiplex PCR, and the TCRdb table lists in-frame clones only, not all of them. This sample has roughly 170,000 clones, with 88% found just once. Specimen: peripheral blood. The receptor set was obtained from a man in his sixties with acute or convalescent COVID-19.

This chain links TRBV29-1 with TRBJ1-2, with a possible D match to TRBD1 (5 bases). Germline CDR1 reads SQVTM; CDR2 reads ANQGSEA. CDR3 size: 14 residues. The V end was cut by 1 base, the J end by 4 bases, with 13 bases between. For the CDR3, the DNA is TGCAGCGTTGAAGCGGCAGGGCTGGCCTATGGCTACACCTTC. Its protein product is CSVEAAGLAYGYTF.

Comments on this clone: This sequence is one base from a far larger clone and is likely a read error. The chain recombines TRBV24-1 with TRBJ2-3; TRBD2 might be the D (6 bases). CDR3 size: 13 residues. Trimming shortened V by 8 bases and J by 1 base, and 9 bases separated the two germline ends. Germline CDR1 and CDR2: KGHDR and SFDVKD. The CDR3 nucleotides are TGTGCCACCAAGGCTAGCGGCACAGATACGCAGTATTTT. Amino acid sequence: CATKASGTDTQYF.

This chain joins TRBV3-1 (or the pseudogene TRBV3-2) and TRBJ2-7; tentative D call: TRBD2 (6 bases). The CDR3 spans 15 residues. Germline V lookup: CDR1 LGHDT, CDR2 YNNKEL (reference sequence). V dropped 4 bases and J dropped 7 bases, with 20 bases sitting between them. CDR3 sequence reads: CASSPPGLGGREQYF. The CDR3, as DNA: TGTGCCAGCAGCCCGCCGGGGCTGGGAGGCCGGGAGCAGTACTTC.

The chain carries TRBV27 and TRBJ1-2; D is possibly TRBD1 (5 bases). Trimming took 1 base from V and 8 from J, leaving 11 bases between them. The CDR3 covers 13 residues. Germline lookup yields CDR1 MNHEY and CDR2 SMNVEV (reference sequence). CDR3 DNA sequence: TGTGCCAGCAGTTTATTAAGGGGCGAAGGCTACACCTTC. Residues: CASSLLRGEGYTF.

The rearrangement links TRBV4-1 to TRBJ2-2; unclear D gene. Deletions cut 2 bases from V and 6 bases from J, with 7 bases between. Germline V lookup: CDR1 MGHRA, CDR2 YSYEKL. The CDR3 contains 13 residues. The CDR3 loop is CASSQQEAGELFF. The CDR3 DNA follows: TGCGCCAGCAGCCAACAAGAGGCCGGGGAGCTGTTTTTT.

V usage is TRBV14 and J usage is TRBJ2-3; D unclear. There are 12 residues in the CDR3. Germline CDR1 and CDR2: SGHDN and FVKESK. V was cut by 3 bases and J by 6 bases, with 7 bases left in between. CDR3 sequence (DNA): TGTGCCAGCAGCCAGTCTTCTGATACGCAGTATTTT. This gives the protein CASSQSSDTQYF.

The gene calls are TRBV7-9 and TRBJ1-1, with 7 nucleotides matching TRBD1. The germline gives CDR1 SEHNR, CDR2 FQNEAQ (reference sequence). CDR3 size: 14 residues. The V gene end was trimmed by 4 bases and the J gene end by 6 bases; junction bases not matched to a gene: 8. CDR3 sequence (DNA): TGTGCCAGCAGCTCAACAGGGGTGGGATCTGAAGCTTTCTTT. This encodes CASSSTGVGSEAFF.

V and J are TRBV2 and TRBJ2-5; tentative D call: TRBD1 (7 bases). Germline CDR1 reads SNHLY; CDR2 reads FYNNEI. V was trimmed by 6 bases and J by 4 bases, leaving 15 bases between them. The CDR3 has 14 residues. The CDR3 loop is CASSEHRGGETQYF. In nucleotides, the CDR3 is TGTGCCAGCAGCGAACACAGGGGAGGAGAGACCCAGTACTTC. The variable domain in full, completed from reference TRBV2 and TRBJ2-5, reads EPEVTQTPSHQVTQMGQEVILRCVPISNHLYFYWYRQILGQKVEFLVSFYNNEISEKSEIFDDQFSVERPDGSNFTLKIRSTKLEDSAMYFCASSEHRGGETQYFGPGTRLLVL.

The chain carries TRBV18 and TRBJ2-7; D might be TRBD1 (6 bases). V lost 2 bases to trimming and J lost 2 bases, with 10 bases between them. The CDR3 has 14 amino acids. CDR1 is KGHSH, CDR2 LQKENI, per germline. CDR3 bases: TGTGCCAGCTCACCAACCGGGACACCCTACGAGCAGTACTTC. Translated: CASSPTGTPYEQYF.

V gene TRBV7-9 combines with J gene TRBJ1-1; 8 bases line up with TRBD1. Per the germline V gene, CDR1 is SEHNR and CDR2 is FQNEAQ (reference sequence). Germline trimming cut 4 bases from V and 2 bases from J; bases unmatched to any gene: 3. The CDR3 runs 14 residues. The CDR3 nucleotides read TGTGCCAGCAGCTCGACAGGGGCCAACACTGAAGCTTTCTTT. Translated: CASSSTGANTEAFF.

The V call is TRBV19, the J call TRBJ1-5; D possibly corresponds to TRBD1 (5 bases). CDR3 length: 13 residues. V was clipped by 1 base and J by 5 bases, with 6 bases between them. The V gene's germline CDR1 is LNHDA and CDR2 SQIVND (reference sequence). The CDR3 coding sequence is TGTGCCAGTAGTATAGGGGGGGATCAGCCCCAGCATTTT. Translation gives CASSIGGDQPQHF.

In this sample, this clone turned up once. The V and J genes are TRBV6-9 and TRBJ1-2, with D possibly TRBD1 on 5 matching bases. V dropped 2 bases and J dropped 8 bases, with 12 bases sitting between them. The CDR3 contains 13 residues. Germline values: CDR1 MNHGY, CDR2 SVAAGI. CDR3: CASSYPGFMGYTF. The CDR3 bases are TGTGCCAGCAGTTATCCAGGGTTTATGGGCTACACCTTC.

The chain carries TRBV29-1 and TRBJ2-3, with 8 bases lining up with TRBD1. Germline values: CDR1 SQVTM, CDR2 ANQGSEA. Germline trimming cut 4 bases from V and 5 bases from J; bases unmatched to any gene: 5. The CDR3 spans 13 residues. CDR3 protein: CSVGQGARDTQYF. As DNA, the CDR3 is TGCAGCGTTGGGCAGGGGGCAAGAGATACGCAGTATTTT.

This clone was found a few times. CDR3 sequence: CASSIRLRAGQPQHF. The CDR3 nucleotides are TGTGCCAGTAGTATTCGACTGCGGGCGGGTCAGCCCCAGCATTTT. V gene TRBV19 combines with J gene TRBJ1-5; D is unresolved. Trimming pared 3 bases from V and 6 bases from J, leaving 15 bases between. CDR1 is LNHDA, CDR2 SQIVND, per germline (reference sequence). The CDR3 loop spans 15 amino acids.

The rearrangement links TRBV7-2 to TRBJ2-5; D might be TRBD2 (5 bases). V shed 4 bases and J shed 2 bases, with 11 bases lying between them. The germline V gene encodes CDR1 SGHTA and CDR2 FQGNSA. The CDR3 consists of 14 residues. The CDR3 nucleotides read TGTGCCAGCAGCTACCGACGGGAACAAGAGACCCAGTACTTC. This encodes CASSYRREQETQYF.

The sample holds one count of this clone. This CDR3 reads CASSLWGLNNEQFF. CDR3 coding DNA: TGCGCCAGCAGCTTGTGGGGGCTGAACAATGAGCAGTTCTTC. The V call is TRBV5-1, the J call TRBJ2-1; perhaps TRBD1 as D (6 bases). The CDR3 has 14 residues. With 1 base removed from V and 5 bases from J, the gap between germline ends came to 10 bases. Germline V gene sequence: CDR1 SGHRS, CDR2 YFSETQ.

CDR3 nucleotide sequence: TGCGCCAGCAGCCGACAGGGCCCCAGCTCTGGAAACACCATATATTTT. As protein: CASSRQGPSSGNTIYF. This chain uses TRBV5-1 with TRBJ1-3; TRBD1 matches 7 bases. Germline values: CDR1 SGHRS, CDR2 YFSETQ. The CDR3 runs to 16 residues. V lost 4 bases to trimming and J lost 0 bases; unmatched junction nucleotides: 7.

This clone was counted a single time. For the CDR3, the DNA is TGTGCCAGCAGCCAAGATCCGGTGCGGGTTTTCGGGGAGCTGTTTTTT. Residues: CASSQDPVRVFGELFF. The chain combines TRBV3-1 (or the pseudogene TRBV3-2) with TRBJ2-2, with TRBD2 as a possible D gene (5 bases). V lost 0 bases and J lost 7, with 15 bases in between. There are 16 residues in the CDR3. CDR1 is LGHDT and CDR2 is YNNKEL in the germline V gene (reference sequence).

The rearrangement links TRBV24-1 to TRBJ2-5; 8 positions match TRBD1. The CDR3 loop spans 15 amino acids. Looked up from germline, CDR1 is KGHDR and CDR2 is SFDVKD. Losses at the gene ends were 9 bases for V and 2 bases for J; bases not matched to a gene: 10. The CDR3 DNA reads as TGTGCCACCGGTTACAGGGGGAACAATCAAGAGACCCAGTACTTC. It is translated as CATGYRGNNQETQYF.